The 10 T cell receptor beta chains below come from one sample, sequenced in a study of CD8+ T cells in alopecia areata. RNA was extracted and reverse transcribed into cDNA as the sequencing template. Sequencing was performed with immunoSEQ multiplex PCR; in TCRdb, only in-frame clones are kept and a portion is missing. Among about 23,000 clones, about 50% were seen once, and the ten largest hold under 35%. The sequenced material came from NKG2D-high CD8+ T cells sorted from blood. Receptors were obtained from a human donor with alopecia areata.

J is TRBJ2-7 and V is TRBV5-6, with D uncertain. The germline gives CDR1 SGHDT, CDR2 YYEEEE. The CDR3 totals 14 residues. Deletions cut 2 bases from V and 2 bases from J, with 11 bases between. The CDR3 nucleotides read TGTGCCAGCAGCTTTGTGACGCAGACCTACGAGCAGTACTTC. Translated: CASSFVTQTYEQYF.

This chain joins TRBV5-1 and TRBJ2-1; 14 nucleotides agree with TRBD2. With 0 bases clipped from V and 8 bases from J, the junction kept 10 bases outside the gene matches. The CDR3 loop spans 18 amino acids. Germline CDR1 is SGHRS and CDR2 is YFSETQ. CDR3 in amino acids: CASSLALRLAGGRDEQFF. CDR3 in DNA: TGCGCCAGCAGCTTGGCCCTACGACTAGCGGGAGGGAGGGATGAGCAGTTCTTC.

The count of this clone is one. The CDR3 spells CASRLGTGAYYEQYF. The CDR3 nucleotides are TGTGCCAGCAGACTTGGGACAGGGGCTTATTACGAGCAGTACTTC. V usage is TRBV5-8 and J usage is TRBJ2-7; 10 bases are a match to TRBD1. V trimming: 5 bases; J trimming: 4 bases; junction bases outside the gene matches: 9. Germline-derived CDR1 and CDR2 are SGHTS and YDEGEE. This CDR3 has 15 residues.

The J gene is TRBJ1-2, the V gene TRBV11-2; 9 nucleotides match TRBD1. V shed 1 base, J shed 5 bases, and the junction held 5 bases outside the gene matches. CDR3 size: 15 residues. Per the germline V gene, CDR1 is SGHAT and CDR2 is FQNNGV. CDR3 region: CASSLVPGQGYGYTF. CDR3 sequence (DNA): TGTGCCAGCAGCTTAGTGCCGGGACAGGGTTATGGCTACACCTTC.

The gene calls are TRBV5-6 and TRBJ1-1; D gene uncertain. V was cut by 1 base and J by 4 bases, with 5 bases left in between. CDR3 length: 12 amino acids. Germline CDR1 is SGHDT and CDR2 is YYEEEE. The CDR3 DNA follows: TGTGCCAGCAGCTTGTACGGCACTGAAGCTTTCTTT. This translates into CASSLYGTEAFF.

In regard to this clone: The germline gene is not matched at one end of the junction; a read error may be the cause. The chain uses TRBV19 and TRBJ2-1, with no clear D. This CDR3 contains 14 residues. CDR1 is LNHDA and CDR2 is SQIVND in the germline V gene (reference sequence). This CDR3 is CASSRGTAYSEQFF. The CDR3 bases are TGTGCCAGTTCGCGAGGAACGGCCTACAGTGAGCAGTTCTTC.

The chain recombines TRBV28 with TRBJ2-7, with TRBD2 matching over 10 bases. The junction had 5 bases not matched to a gene; V was cut back by 6 bases and J by 3 bases. The CDR3 is made up of 14 amino acids. CDR1 and CDR2 from the germline V gene are MDHEN and SYDVKM. The CDR3 DNA reads TGTGCCAGCAGCTCAAGCGGGAGGGTCTACGAGCAGTACTTC. Its translation: CASSSSGRVYEQYF.

This clone was seen a handful of times. The chain employs TRBV5-1 and TRBJ2-1; 8 nucleotides match TRBD2. The CDR3 runs 13 residues. V lost 2 bases and J lost 10; bases outside the gene matches: 5. Germline V gene lookup returns CDR1 SGHRS and CDR2 YFSETQ. The CDR3 DNA follows: TGCGCCAGCAGCTTAGCGGGAGTTTGGGAGCAGTTCTTC. As protein: CASSLAGVWEQFF.

The rearrangement links TRBV4-1 to TRBJ1-4; D gene unclear. Trimming pared 3 bases from V and 0 bases from J, leaving 8 bases between. The length of the CDR3 is 15 residues. Germline lookup yields CDR1 MGHRA and CDR2 YSYEKL. CDR3 in DNA: TGCGCCAGCAGCCACACCATTGCAACTAATGAAAAACTGTTTTTT. Amino acids: CASSHTIATNEKLFF.

The J gene is TRBJ1-2, the V gene TRBV27, with 7 bases lining up with TRBD1. The CDR3 is 16 amino acids. Germline V CDR1 and CDR2: MNHEY, SMNVEV (reference sequence). Trimming removed 4 bases from V and 3 bases from J; junction bases left unmatched: 11. The CDR3 spells CASSSQGGQPYYGYTF. The CDR3 DNA sequence: TGTGCCAGCAGTTCTCAAGGGGGACAGCCCTACTATGGCTACACCTTC.